The following is a T cell receptor (beta chain) sequence with its context. Its antigen remains unknown. The data were obtained in a study of Graves' ophthalmopathy and Graves' hyperthyroidism. Beta-chain TCR CDR3 regions were amplified from RNA transcripts. Amplification began with first-round RT-PCR using HTBI primers, then second-round multiplex PCR was performed. TCRdb redid the calling of the multiplex PCR reads with MiXCR, one entry per CDR3 protein. In the table there are 170,000 or so distinct CDR3 sequences, just under 40% of which are singletons. Trimming at V came to 4 bases and at J to 2 bases, leaving 9 bases not matched to a gene. Germline CDR1 MDHEN, CDR2 SYDVKM. The CDR3 has 18 amino acids. Whole-study findings and limits: Also, most clonotypes expanded in the thyroid above 0.001 frequency appeared in blood. At around 68% sensitivity and 72.22% specificity, the model predicted progression of the ophthalmopathy.

Patients with other autoimmune diseases, uncontrolled infections, pregnancy or lactation were excluded. The sequenced sample was peripheral blood. The sequence derives from a man aged 30 to 39 with Graves' ophthalmopathy. V usage is TRBV28 and J usage is TRBJ2-5; 14 bases map to TRBD2. CDR3 sequence: CASSWRLAGGTEQETQYF. As DNA, the CDR3 is TGTGCCAGCAGTTGGCGACTAGCGGGAGGGACCGAGCAAGAGACCCAGTACTTC.